These 30 T cell receptor beta chains share one sample of origin, sequenced in a study of CD8+ T cells in alopecia areata. Treatment given: oral pan-JAK inhibitor, 5-10 mg twice daily. RNA extraction was followed by reverse transcription into cDNA, which acted as the sequencing template. Sequencing used immunoSEQ multiplex PCR; TCRdb keeps in-frame clones, though not all of them. There are 150,000 to 200,000 clones in the sample; roughly 60% occur only once, and about 14% lies in the top ten. Here the sequenced sample was CD4+ T cells sorted from blood, taken at week 24, from a patient treated with tofacitinib. The receptors were sampled from a human donor with alopecia areata.

This clone has only one observation. The chain uses TRBV30 and TRBJ1-2, with TRBD1 matching over 7 bases. Germline V gene sequence: CDR1 GTSNPN, CDR2 SVGIG (reference sequence). The junction had 14 bases not matched to a gene; V was cut back by 5 bases and J by 2 bases. The CDR3 totals 16 residues. CDR3 bases: TGTGCCTGGGCCCCAACCGGAAACAGGGGCAACTATGGCTACACCTTC. Translation gives CAWAPTGNRGNYGYTF.

This clone showed up just once. The rearrangement uses TRBV18 and TRBJ2-3; D is undetermined. The germline V gene encodes CDR1 KGHSH and CDR2 LQKENI. V lost 4 bases, J lost 5 bases, and 7 bases lay in between. The CDR3 is 12 amino acids. CDR3 sequence (DNA): TGTGCCAGCTCACTCACCAGAGATACGCAGTATTTT. This encodes CASSLTRDTQYF.

This rearrangement joins TRBV11-2 to TRBJ2-3, with unresolved D. Germline CDR1 is SGHAT and CDR2 is FQNNGV. The germline V and J ends were trimmed by 6 bases and 7 bases, with 14 bases remaining between them. This CDR3 contains 13 residues. In nucleotides, the CDR3 is TGTGCCAGCAGTACCCCGAGTGGGAATACGCAGTATTTT. This gives the protein CASSTPSGNTQYF.

The genes are TRBV6-5 and TRBJ1-1; TRBD1 is a possible D gene (6 bases). Germline V gives CDR1 MNHEY, CDR2 SVGAGI. The CDR3 spans 14 residues. With 7 bases removed from V and 0 bases from J, the gap between germline ends came to 12 bases. The CDR3, as DNA: TGTGCCAGCACCACGGACAGAATGAACACTGAAGCTTTCTTT. This sequence encodes CASTTDRMNTEAFF.

This clone was observed a few times. The chain carries TRBV5-1 and TRBJ2-5, with D perhaps assigned TRBD1 or TRBD2 (6 bases each). Germline CDR1 is SGHRS and CDR2 is YFSETQ. Trimming pared 4 bases from V and 2 bases from J, leaving 18 bases between. The CDR3 is made up of 16 amino acids. The CDR3 nucleotides read TGCGCCAGCAGCACCACGGGGGCGGGCACTCAAGAGACCCAGTACTTC. This codes for CASSTTGAGTQETQYF.

This chain connects TRBV10-3 to TRBJ2-1; D possibly uses TRBD1 or TRBD2 (5 bases each). V dropped 8 bases and J dropped 9 bases, with 20 bases sitting between them. The CDR3 contains 14 residues. The V gene's germline CDR1 is ENHRY and CDR2 SYGVKD. The chain's CDR3 is CAISRDPRWGEQFF. CDR3 nucleotide sequence: TGTGCCATCTCCCGGGACCCCCGGTGGGGTGAGCAGTTCTTC.

In this sample, this clone turned up once. The V call is TRBV30, the J call TRBJ2-5; the D is unclear. The V end was cut by 0 bases, the J end by 9 bases, with 14 bases between. The CDR3 has 13 amino acids. Germline values: CDR1 GTSNPN, CDR2 SVGIG (reference sequence). The CDR3 DNA reads TGTGCCTGGAGTGTCAAGGGCACCGAGGCCCAGTACTTC. Encoded protein: CAWSVKGTEAQYF.

The gene calls are TRBV15 and TRBJ1-4; no clear D. The germline gives CDR1 LNHNV, CDR2 YYDKDF (reference sequence). V was cut by 8 bases and J by 6 bases, with 10 bases left in between. The CDR3 has 12 amino acids. The CDR3: CATQKPDEKLFF. CDR3 nucleotides: TGTGCCACCCAGAAGCCTGATGAAAAACTGTTTTTT.

The chain links TRBV4-2 to TRBJ2-5; the match to TRBD2 covers 12 bases. V was pared by 1 base and J by 5 bases, with 11 bases of the junction left unmatched. Germline CDR1 and CDR2: LGHNA and YNFKEQ. This CDR3 region has 18 residues. CDR3 sequence (DNA): TGTGCCAGCAGCCAAGCCCTCGGGCGGGGGACTAGCGGGGAGACCCAGTACTTC. Translation: CASSQALGRGTSGETQYF.

This clone appeared a single time. This chain joins TRBV10-3 and TRBJ2-3, with 13 nucleotides matching TRBD2. CDR3 size: 17 residues. The V gene end was trimmed by 6 bases and the J gene end by 1 base; junction bases not matched to a gene: 7. CDR1 is ENHRY and CDR2 is SYGVKD in the germline V gene. CDR3 sequence (DNA): TGTGCCATCAGCCGGACTAGCGGGGGCTATGGCACAGATACGCAGTATTTT. It specifies CAISRTSGGYGTDTQYF.

In its sample, this clone was seen once. The chain joins TRBV30 to TRBJ2-5; TRBD1 agrees at 7 bases. The CDR3 totals 12 residues. V shed 4 bases, J shed 5 bases, and the junction held 4 bases outside the gene matches. Germline V gene sequence: CDR1 GTSNPN, CDR2 SVGIG (reference sequence). CDR3 in DNA: TGTGCCTGGAAGACAGGGATGGAGACCCAGTACTTC. It encodes CAWKTGMETQYF.

The chain has TRBV6-5 and TRBJ2-5, with D possibly matching TRBD2 (5 bases). CDR1 MNHEY and CDR2 SVGAGI come from the germline V gene. The V gene lost 2 bases and the J gene lost 5 bases, with 12 bases spanning the gap. The CDR3 spans 14 residues. The CDR3 reads CASSYQRGGETQYF. DNA of the CDR3: TGTGCCAGCAGTTACCAACGTGGCGGGGAGACCCAGTACTTC.

The chain couples TRBV7-2 to TRBJ1-5; no reliable D call. This CDR3 spans 14 amino acids. The germline V gene encodes CDR1 SGHTA and CDR2 FQGNSA. V lost 5 bases and J 6 bases, leaving 14 bases between the germline ends. In DNA form, the CDR3 reads TGTGCCAGCAGCCAGGACCGGTTTGGTCAGCCCCAGCATTTT. This sequence encodes CASSQDRFGQPQHF.

V is TRBV29-1 and J is TRBJ2-4; weak D call: TRBD1 (6 bases). The CDR3 runs 15 residues. V was trimmed by 5 bases and J by 1 base, leaving 15 bases between them. Germline lookup yields CDR1 SQVTM and CDR2 ANQGSEA. The CDR3 loop is CSVSGARSAKNIQYF. The CDR3 DNA reads as TGCAGCGTTTCAGGGGCGAGATCGGCCAAAAACATTCAGTACTTC.

This chain joins TRBV27 and TRBJ1-6; a possible D gene is TRBD1 (5 bases). V gave up 2 bases and J gave up 2 bases, with 10 bases separating them. Germline CDR1 and CDR2: MNHEY and SMNVEV (reference sequence). CDR3 size: 16 residues. Here the CDR3 reads CASSLMQGTYNSPLHF. CDR3 DNA sequence: TGTGCCAGCAGTTTAATGCAGGGCACCTATAATTCACCCCTCCACTTT.

The chain couples TRBV19 to TRBJ1-5; tentative D call: TRBD1 (5 bases). The length of the CDR3 is 15 residues. Germline CDR1 and CDR2: LNHDA and SQIVND (reference sequence). Between the trimmed V and J ends, which lost 6 bases and 0 bases, there was a span of 12 bases. The CDR3 nucleotides are TGTGCCAGTAGCCCCGGGACCAGTAGCAATCAGCCCCAGCATTTT. It encodes CASSPGTSSNQPQHF.

This clone has only a few counts. The gene calls are TRBV7-8 and TRBJ2-1; no reliable D call. V lost 5 bases, J lost 3 bases, and 11 bases lay in between. Per germline, CDR1 SGHVS and CDR2 FQNEAQ. The CDR3 is made up of 14 amino acids. Here the CDR3 DNA reads TGTGCCAGCAGCCCCTGGGCTGGCTACAATGAGCAGTTCTTC. As protein: CASSPWAGYNEQFF.

The chain has TRBV2 and TRBJ1-6; possibly TRBD1 for D (5 bases). Germline CDR1 and CDR2: SNHLY and FYNNEI. Between the trimmed V and J ends, which lost 8 bases and 5 bases, there was a span of 16 bases. This CDR3 spans 15 amino acids. CDR3 sequence (DNA): TGTGCCAGCCGCCCCCCGAGGGGCCATAATTCACCCCTCCACTTT. This encodes CASRPPRGHNSPLHF. Together with reference TRBV2 and TRBJ1-6, the CDR3 gives the full variable domain: EPEVTQTPSHQVTQMGQEVILRCVPISNHLYFYWYRQILGQKVEFLVSFYNNEISEKSEIFDDQFSVERPDGSNFTLKIRSTKLEDSAMYFCASRPPRGHNSPLHFGNGTRLTVT.

Only a few counts were recorded for this clone. The gene calls are TRBV18 and TRBJ2-1; D ambiguous. The germline V and J ends were trimmed by 4 bases and 10 bases, with 11 bases remaining between them. The germline gives CDR1 KGHSH, CDR2 LQKENI. This CDR3 spans 12 amino acids. This chain's CDR3 is CASSQQTGEQFF. CDR3 in DNA: TGTGCCAGCTCACAACAGACTGGCGAGCAGTTCTTC.

This clone was seen a few times. V gene TRBV5-1 combines with J gene TRBJ1-1, with TRBD1 matching over 8 bases. This CDR3 contains 19 residues. The germline gives CDR1 SGHRS, CDR2 YFSETQ. V shed 2 bases and J 2 bases; nucleotides not matched to a gene: 17. The CDR3 nucleotides read TGCGCCAGCAGCTTCGGGACAGGCGGGAGTTTAACGGCTAACACTGAAGCTTTCTTT. Translated: CASSFGTGGSLTANTEAFF.

The rearrangement links TRBV23-1 to TRBJ1-5, with D perhaps matching TRBD1 (5 bases). TRBV23-1 is reported as an ORF; its role is uncertain. Trimming stripped 2 bases from V and 5 bases from J, with 10 bases between. The CDR3 is 14 residues long. The CDR3 DNA reads TGCGCCAGCAGTCAAAACCTAGGGGATCAGCCCCAGCATTTT. It is translated as CASSQNLGDQPQHF.

This chain joins TRBV6-6 and TRBJ2-2; D not certain. The CDR3 consists of 13 residues. The V end was cut by 7 bases, the J end by 5 bases, with 11 bases between. Germline-derived CDR1 and CDR2 are MNHNY and SVGAGI (reference sequence). The CDR3 coding sequence is TGTGCCAGCAAGGGCCAAGGAACCGGGGAGCTGTTTTTT. Its protein product is CASKGQGTGELFF.

The genes are TRBV4-1 and TRBJ1-5; D may be TRBD1 (6 bases). CDR1 and CDR2 from the germline V gene are MGHRA and YSYEKL. V was shortened by 4 bases and J by 0 bases, with 16 bases between the two germline ends. There are 17 residues in the CDR3. This CDR3 is CASSPGSGQPSNQPQHF. As DNA, the CDR3 is TGCGCCAGCAGCCCCGGGTCGGGACAACCTAGCAATCAGCCCCAGCATTTT.

On this clone: The same CDR3 can be traced to other DNA sequences in this sample. The CDR3 here is CSVRGRSTDTQYF. The CDR3 DNA is TGCAGCGTACGCGGGAGGAGCACAGATACGCAGTATTTT. The chain is built from TRBV29-1 and TRBJ2-3; 8 bases fit TRBD2. This CDR3 spans 13 amino acids. V gave up 6 bases and J gave up 0 bases; unmatched junction bases: 2. The V gene's germline CDR1 is SQVTM and CDR2 ANQGSEA.

This clone was counted a few times. The chain combines TRBV6-6 with TRBJ1-2; D is undetermined. V was pared by 0 bases and J by 7 bases, with 9 bases between. The CDR3 is made up of 13 amino acids. Germline CDR1 MNHNY, CDR2 SVGAGI (reference sequence). The CDR3 DNA reads as TGTGCCAGCAGTTACTCGAACGAGCGTGGCTACACCTTC. Translation: CASSYSNERGYTF.

The table lists this clone with a few counts. V gene TRBV28 combines with J gene TRBJ2-7; tentative D call: TRBD1 (5 bases). Germline CDR1 MDHEN, CDR2 SYDVKM. Trimming cost V 3 bases and J 2 bases, with 14 bases left between them. This CDR3 comprises 15 residues. In DNA form, the CDR3 reads TGTGCCAGCAGTTTGAACCCCAGGGCCGCCTACGAGCAGTACTTC. Protein: CASSLNPRAAYEQYF.

This clone was seen more than once but under ten times. This chain links TRBV29-1 with TRBJ2-3; TRBD2 matches at 11 bases. CDR3 length: 14 amino acids. Germline V lookup: CDR1 SQVTM, CDR2 ANQGSEA. V trimming: 6 bases; J trimming: 3 bases; junction bases outside the gene matches: 5. The CDR3 protein is CSVAGLAETDTQYF. Here the CDR3 DNA reads TGCAGCGTAGCGGGACTAGCGGAGACAGATACGCAGTATTTT.

This clone was seen a handful of times. CDR3 region: CAWTQRYGQGVLAEAFF. Written as DNA, the CDR3 is TGTGCCTGGACCCAACGCTATGGGCAGGGAGTATTAGCTGAAGCTTTCTTT. V and J are TRBV30 and TRBJ1-1, with D perhaps matching TRBD1 (5 bases). Germline CDR1 and CDR2: GTSNPN and SVGIG (reference sequence). Trimming removed 4 bases from V and 6 bases from J, with 27 bases in between. This CDR3 is built from 17 residues.

This clone was recorded only once. The chain employs TRBV5-1 and TRBJ2-3, with TRBD2 matching 9 bases. Germline-derived CDR1 and CDR2 are SGHRS and YFSETQ. The ends lost 0 bases at V and 2 bases at J; junction bases unmatched: 4. This CDR3 comprises 16 residues. The CDR3 region is CASSLALAGYTDTQYF. In DNA form, the CDR3 reads TGCGCCAGCAGCTTGGCCCTAGCGGGGTACACAGATACGCAGTATTTT. Variable domain in full (rest from reference TRBV5-1 and TRBJ2-3): KAGVTQTPRYLIKTRGQQVTLSCSPISGHRSVSWYQQTPGQGLQFLFEYFSETQRNKGNFPGRFSGRQFSNSRSEMNVSTLELGDSALYLCASSLALAGYTDTQYFGPGTRLTVL.

The chain has TRBV2 and TRBJ2-5; perhaps TRBD1 as D (7 bases). The CDR3 contains 13 residues. The germline CDR1 and CDR2 sequences are SNHLY and FYNNEI. Trimming took 6 bases from V and 4 from J, leaving 12 bases between them. The CDR3 sequence is CASSPQGGETQYF. DNA of the CDR3: TGTGCCAGCAGCCCCCAGGGGGGAGAGACCCAGTACTTC.